The rows below give T cell receptor beta chains drawn from one sample of a study of cytomegalovirus exposure and HLA in healthy donors. The data were produced by immunoSEQ multiplex PCR, yet TCRdb's version contains in-frame clones alone and is incomplete. The sample lists about 65,000 clones, about 72% occurring once. The sequenced sample was PBMCs. The receptors originated from a girl between 5 and 17 years old in good health and CMV-seropositive. Both conserved end residues are part of each CDR3. Each record gives: CDR3 length, V gene, D gene, clone size, J gene, CDR3 protein, CDR3 DNA. A D gene is named only where the DNA matches it firmly. Rows give clone size only sometimes, using once, few, many, or a class for an expanded clone.

14,TRBV29-1,TRBD1,once,TRBJ2-7,CSVEPGQGLKEQYF,TGCAGCGTTGAACCGGGACAGGGTCTTAAAGAGCAGTACTTC
18,TRBV4-3,TRBD1,-,TRBJ2-3,CASSQPSQGMGGTDTQYF,TGCGCCAGCAGCCAACCCTCACAGGGGATGGGTGGTACAGATACGCAGTATTTT
14,TRBV6-8,-,few,TRBJ1-1,CASSYSGLNTEAFF,TGTGCCAGCAGTTACTCCGGGTTGAACACTGAAGCTTTCTTT
15,TRBV9,-,-,TRBJ1-4,CASSAKGVRGEKLFF,TGTGCCAGCAGCGCCAAGGGAGTCCGTGGGGAAAAACTGTTTTTT
13,TRBV27,TRBD1,many,TRBJ1-6,CASSLGTGSPLHF,TGTGCCAGCAGTTTAGGGACAGGGTCACCCCTCCACTTT
17,TRBV30,TRBD2,-,TRBJ2-1,CAWSVGGFEAGGNEQFF,TGTGCCTGGAGTGTAGGGGGATTTGAAGCGGGAGGGAATGAGCAGTTCTTC
15,TRBV7-8,-,-,TRBJ2-2,CASSNDRRNTGELFF,TGTGCCAGCAGCAACGACAGAAGGAACACCGGGGAGCTGTTTTTT
11,TRBV5-4,-,-,TRBJ2-7,CASSSNYEQYF,TGTGCCAGCAGCTCTAACTACGAGCAGTACTTC
14,TRBV7-6,-,-,TRBJ2-3,CASSLWLASDTQYF,TGTGCCAGCAGCTTGTGGCTAGCGAGTGATACGCAGTATTTT
11,TRBV19,-,-,TRBJ2-7,CASGLSYEQYF,TGTGCCAGCGGACTCTCCTACGAGCAGTACTTC
15,TRBV10-3,TRBD1,-,TRBJ2-7,CAITTGTGGVNEQYF,TGTGCCATCACCACCGGGACAGGGGGTGTGAACGAGCAGTACTTC
15,TRBV2,TRBD2,many,TRBJ2-3,CASPGRDSFLDTQYF,TGTGCCAGCCCGGGGAGGGACTCGTTCCTGGATACGCAGTATTTT
17,TRBV2,-,few,TRBJ1-5,CASSELEVFGNNQPQHF,TGTGCCAGCAGTGAACTTGAGGTTTTCGGAAATAATCAGCCCCAGCATTTT
18,TRBV7-2,-,-,TRBJ2-1,CASSSKPAWGPTYNEQFF,TGTGCCAGCAGCTCAAAACCTGCCTGGGGGCCCACCTACAATGAGCAGTTCTTC
14,TRBV4-1,-,-,TRBJ2-2,CASSQGTSTGELFF,TGCGCCAGCAGCCAAGGGACATCCACCGGGGAGCTGTTTTTT
12,TRBV29-1,-,-,TRBJ1-2,CSVPGSWGGYTF,TGCAGCGTTCCAGGGTCATGGGGTGGCTACACCTTC
15,TRBV6-5,-,-,TRBJ1-2,CASSYAGGANYGYTF,TGTGCCAGCAGTTACGCCGGGGGTGCTAACTATGGCTACACCTTC
13,TRBV28,-,-,TRBJ2-3,CASSFGKRGTQYF,TGTGCCAGCAGTTTTGGCAAGAGAGGTACGCAGTATTTT
12,TRBV29-1,-,once,TRBJ2-3,CSVSGGADTQYF,TGCAGCGTATCTGGGGGCGCAGATACGCAGTATTTT
14,TRBV6-1,-,few,TRBJ2-4,CASSLTGPRDIQYF,TGTGCCAGCAGTCTTACAGGGCCCAGGGACATTCAGTACTTC
12,TRBV5-6,TRBD1,few,TRBJ1-2,CASEDRSYGYTF,TGTGCCAGTGAGGACAGGTCCTATGGCTACACCTTC
14,TRBV28,-,-,TRBJ1-5,CASSLSGANQPQHF,TGTGCCAGCAGTTTATCAGGGGCCAATCAGCCCCAGCATTTT
14,TRBV30,-,few,TRBJ1-3,CAWSVGGSGNTIYF,TGTGCCTGGAGTGTGGGAGGCTCTGGAAACACCATATATTTT
16,TRBV5-1,TRBD1,-,TRBJ2-7,CASSLEGTGWTHEQYF,TGCGCCAGCAGCTTGGAGGGGACAGGGTGGACCCACGAGCAGTACTTC
16,TRBV7-2,TRBD1,-,TRBJ2-4,CASSPQGALAKNIQYF,TGTGCCAGCAGTCCACAGGGGGCGCTTGCCAAAAACATTCAGTACTTC
16,TRBV6-5,TRBD1,-,TRBJ2-7,CASSSKGQGHTYEQYF,TGTGCCAGCAGTTCGAAAGGACAGGGCCACACCTACGAGCAGTACTTC
16,TRBV19,-,-,TRBJ1-1,CASSIRAGRLNTEAFF,TGTGCCAGTAGTATACGAGCAGGGAGGCTAAACACTGAAGCTTTCTTT
14,TRBV2,-,-,TRBJ1-5,CASSVGVNGQPQHF,TGTGCCAGCAGTGTAGGGGTAAATGGTCAGCCCCAGCATTTT
14,TRBV7-8,-,once,TRBJ2-4,CASSHREDKNIQYF,TGTGCCAGCAGCCATAGGGAGGACAAAAACATTCAGTACTTC
9,TRBV7-9,-,-,TRBJ1-2,CAGSRGYTF,TGTGCCGGGAGTCGAGGCTACACCTTC
14,TRBV6-4,-,-,TRBJ1-5,CASSDSPGNQPQHF,TGTGCCAGCAGTGACTCTCCAGGGAATCAGCCCCAGCATTTT
16,TRBV25-1,-,-,TRBJ1-4,CASSAARWTGGARLFF,TGTGCCAGCAGTGCCGCCCGGTGGACGGGGGGCGCACGACTGTTTTTT
15,TRBV4-1,-,-,TRBJ1-6,CASSQEPGLSSPLHF,TGCGCCAGCAGCCAAGAACCGGGTCTAAGTTCACCCCTCCACTTT
16,TRBV13,TRBD2,-,TRBJ2-3,CASSHRGAGGTDTQYF,TGTGCCAGCAGCCACCGCGGGGCGGGGGGGACAGATACGCAGTATTTT
16,TRBV6-4,TRBD2,-,TRBJ2-2,CASSRSGGDNTGELFF,TGTGCCAGCAGTCGTAGCGGGGGTGATAACACCGGGGAGCTGTTTTTT
13,TRBV29-1,-,-,TRBJ2-5,CSVEPVYQETQYF,TGCAGCGTTGAACCCGTGTACCAAGAGACCCAGTACTTC
13,TRBV7-2,-,few,TRBJ2-5,CASSGGAGETQYF,TGTGCCAGCAGCGGCGGCGCAGGGGAGACCCAGTACTTC
15,TRBV18,TRBD1,-,TRBJ2-1,CASSLGTGRGNEQFF,TGTGCCAGCTCCCTGGGGACAGGGCGTGGGAATGAGCAGTTCTTC
14,TRBV6-6,TRBD1,-,TRBJ2-1,CASSPGGSYNEQFF,TGTGCCAGCAGTCCAGGGGGCTCCTACAATGAGCAGTTCTTC
14,TRBV7-9,-,-,TRBJ2-1,CASSLGTAHNEQFF,TGTGCCAGCAGCTTAGGGACAGCTCACAATGAGCAGTTCTTC
14,TRBV2,TRBD2,-,TRBJ2-7,CASSPLAGDYEQYF,TGTGCCAGCAGTCCGTTAGCGGGAGACTACGAGCAGTACTTC
18,TRBV10-3,TRBD2,-,TRBJ2-1,CAISEASGGAVVFGEQFF,TGTGCCATCAGTGAGGCTAGCGGGGGGGCAGTGGTCTTTGGTGAGCAGTTCTTC
14,TRBV6-1,-,few,TRBJ2-7,CASPPDWAPYEQYF,TGTGCCAGCCCACCGGACTGGGCCCCCTACGAGCAGTACTTC